The 28 T cell receptor beta chains given below trace back to one sample, sequenced in a study of CD8 T cells in Susac syndrome. With random hexamers, roughly 0.45 to 1 ug RNA was reverse transcribed. MiXCR was run by TCRdb on the immunoSEQ multiplex PCR reads, yielding one entry per CDR3 protein. The data hold about 150,000 distinct CDR3 sequences, with approximately 96% observed a single time. The sample comprised CD4+ T cells from PBMCs. The receptor set was obtained from a human donor with Susac syndrome.

Here the CDR3 DNA reads TGTGCCAGCTCACCCATTCGCGGGGGCAGCTACAATGAGCAGTTCTTC. As protein: CASSPIRGGSYNEQFF. V gene TRBV18 combines with J gene TRBJ2-1; D might be TRBD2 (7 bases). This CDR3 has 16 amino acids. Germline assignment: CDR1 KGHSH and CDR2 LQKENI. The V end was cut by 3 bases, the J end by 3 bases, with 15 bases between.

The chain combines TRBV18 with TRBJ1-1; 9 bases are a match to TRBD1. Trimming at V came to 3 bases and at J to 0 bases, leaving 2 bases not matched to a gene. Germline lookup yields CDR1 KGHSH and CDR2 LQKENI. The CDR3 runs 15 residues. CDR3 DNA sequence: TGTGCCAGCTCACCGGGACAGGGCTTGAACACTGAAGCTTTCTTT. Translated, it gives CASSPGQGLNTEAFF.

The chain carries TRBV24-1 and TRBJ1-1; no clear D. The ends were cut back, 3 bases at V and 0 bases at J, with 4 bases in the middle. Germline lookup yields CDR1 KGHDR and CDR2 SFDVKD. The CDR3 extends over 13 amino acids. The chain's CDR3 is CATSDNMNTEAFF. CDR3 DNA: TGTGCCACCAGTGATAACATGAACACTGAAGCTTTCTTT.

The V call is TRBV3-1, the J call TRBJ2-5, with D hard to call. Trimming left V 4 bases short and J 5 bases short, with 11 bases between. CDR3 length equals 13 residues. Germline V gene lookup returns CDR1 LGHDT and CDR2 YNNKEL (reference sequence). This CDR3 is CASSPVLPETQYF. CDR3 sequence (DNA): TGTGCCAGCAGCCCGGTTCTCCCCGAGACCCAGTACTTC.

The CDR3: CSAKSPRVSTDTQYF. The DNA of the CDR3 is TGCAGTGCCAAATCCCCCCGGGTGAGCACAGATACGCAGTATTTT. The V and J genes are TRBV20-1 and TRBJ2-3; D call uncertain. The germline gives CDR1 DFQATT, CDR2 SNEGSKA (reference sequence). V lost 6 bases, J lost 0 bases, and 16 bases lay in between. The CDR3 runs 15 residues.

The chain employs TRBV5-1 and TRBJ1-2, with TRBD1 identical over 7 bases. Germline V gene lookup returns CDR1 SGHRS and CDR2 YFSETQ. The trim removed 4 bases at V and 1 base at J, leaving 4 bases unmatched. The CDR3 sequence is 14 residues long. This CDR3 is CASSRDSGNYGYTF. The CDR3 DNA is TGCGCCAGCAGCCGGGACAGCGGTAACTATGGCTACACCTTC.

V gene TRBV12-3 or TRBV12-4 combines with J gene TRBJ2-5, with a weak D call TRBD2 (6 bases). The V and J ends lost 3 bases and 6 bases respectively, with 14 bases between them. The CDR3 has 14 residues. CDR3 DNA sequence: TGTGCCAGCAGTTTTCGGGGCGGGGAAAAGACCCAGTACTTC. As protein: CASSFRGGEKTQYF.

The rearrangement joins TRBV5-1 to TRBJ1-6; D call uncertain. CDR1 SGHRS and CDR2 YFSETQ come from the germline V gene. Trimming took off 0 bases at V and 7 bases at J, with 8 bases between the two ends. The CDR3 spans 14 residues. CDR3 DNA: TGCGCCAGCAGCTTGGCCGAAACAAATTCACCCCTCCACTTT. Translation gives CASSLAETNSPLHF.

V usage is TRBV7-9 and J usage is TRBJ2-6; D is possibly TRBD1 (5 bases). CDR3 size: 18 residues. V shed 2 bases and J shed 2 bases, with 16 bases lying between them. From germline, CDR1 is SEHNR and CDR2 FQNEAQ (reference sequence). This CDR3 is CASSLSAGFGPGANVLTF. CDR3 sequence (DNA): TGTGCCAGCAGCTTATCCGCAGGGTTCGGCCCTGGGGCCAACGTCCTGACTTTC.

This chain links TRBV12-3 or TRBV12-4 with TRBJ2-1; D gene unclear. V shed 6 bases and J shed 10 bases, with 10 bases lying between them. The CDR3 spans 11 residues. CDR3 nucleotide sequence: TGTGCCAGCAGCCCTCGGCAGGAGCAGTTCTTC. It is translated as CASSPRQEQFF.

The genes are TRBV19 and TRBJ1-5; D is possibly TRBD1 (5 bases). The CDR3 length is 14 residues. The V end was cut by 3 bases, the J end by 6 bases, with 12 bases between. From germline, CDR1 is LNHDA and CDR2 SQIVND (reference sequence). Here the CDR3 reads CASSMGQGGQPQHF. The DNA for the CDR3 is TGTGCCAGTAGTATGGGTCAGGGCGGTCAGCCCCAGCATTTT.

J is TRBJ2-7 and V is TRBV20-1, with TRBD1 matching 7 bases. V shed 6 bases and J 5 bases; nucleotides not matched to a gene: 4. This CDR3 contains 11 residues. Germline V gives CDR1 DFQATT, CDR2 SNEGSKA (reference sequence). This chain's CDR3 is CSATDRDEQYF. In DNA form, the CDR3 reads TGCAGTGCAACCGACAGGGACGAGCAGTACTTC.

V is TRBV10-3 and J is TRBJ2-2, with TRBD1 matching over 9 bases. Germline V gene data show CDR1 as ENHRY and CDR2 as SYGVKD. The V and J ends lost 4 bases and 0 bases, in that order; junction bases with no gene match: 6. The length of the CDR3 is 17 residues. CDR3 residues: CAISAQGTGPNTGELFF. CDR3 in DNA: TGTGCCATCAGTGCGCAAGGGACAGGGCCGAACACCGGGGAGCTGTTTTTT.

V gene TRBV29-1 combines with J gene TRBJ2-1; 7 bases are shared with TRBD2. Germline trimming cut 6 bases from V and 8 bases from J; bases unmatched to any gene: 10. The CDR3 is 13 residues long. Germline lookup yields CDR1 SQVTM and CDR2 ANQGSEA. For the CDR3, the DNA is TGCAGCGTCCCCCGACTAGCTGGAGATGAGCAGTTCTTC. Translation: CSVPRLAGDEQFF.

The V gene is TRBV19, the J gene TRBJ1-4, with 7 positions matching TRBD1. Germline CDR1 reads LNHDA; CDR2 reads SQIVND (reference sequence). The CDR3 has 14 residues. V shed 9 bases and J 6 bases; nucleotides not matched to a gene: 10. CDR3 coding DNA: TGTGCCAGCCGGTCGACAGGGTGGGATGAAAAACTGTTTTTT. Amino acid sequence: CASRSTGWDEKLFF.

The table lists this clonotype with a count of one. V usage is TRBV3-1 and J usage is TRBJ2-1, with TRBD1 matching over 8 bases. Germline V CDR1 and CDR2: LGHDT, YNNKEL (reference sequence). Germline trimming cut 5 bases from V and 8 bases from J; bases unmatched to any gene: 11. The CDR3 runs to 15 residues. The CDR3 sequence: CASSLTGVMMDEQFF. The CDR3, as DNA: TGTGCCAGCAGCTTGACAGGGGTCATGATGGATGAGCAGTTCTTC.

The genes are TRBV20-1 and TRBJ1-5; D remains unclear. Germline lookup yields CDR1 DFQATT and CDR2 SNEGSKA (reference sequence). V lost 0 bases to trimming and J lost 2 bases, with 8 bases between them. The CDR3 sequence is 14 residues long. CDR3 protein: CSARDPGGNQPQHF. The DNA of the CDR3 is TGCAGTGCTAGAGATCCGGGTGGCAATCAGCCCCAGCATTTT.

The rearrangement uses TRBV7-9 and TRBJ2-1; D gene uncertain. Trimming left V 8 bases short and J 4 bases short, with 6 bases between. Germline V CDR1 and CDR2: SEHNR, FQNEAQ (reference sequence). The CDR3 sequence is 11 residues long. The DNA of the CDR3 is TGTGCCAGCGGCGTTTACAATGAGCAGTTCTTC. This codes for CASGVYNEQFF.

This clonotype was found once. The chain recombines TRBV20-1 with TRBJ1-2, with a tentative D call TRBD1 (6 bases). Trimming stripped 3 bases from V and 5 bases from J, with 13 bases between. In germline, CDR1 is DFQATT, CDR2 SNEGSKA (reference sequence). This CDR3 is built from 13 residues. This CDR3 reads CSASPGGEYGYTF. CDR3 DNA sequence: TGCAGTGCTAGCCCCGGGGGCGAGTATGGCTACACCTTC.

The V call is TRBV6-1, the J call TRBJ2-5, with TRBD2 as a possible D gene (5 bases). V was clipped by 1 base and J by 2 bases, with 11 bases between them. The length of the CDR3 is 15 residues. Germline CDR1 MNHNS, CDR2 SASEGT. Here the CDR3 reads CASSEVRAGQETQYF. In DNA form, the CDR3 reads TGTGCCAGCAGTGAAGTGAGGGCAGGACAAGAGACCCAGTACTTC.

Regarding this clonotype: At one end, the junction sequence differs from germline, possibly due to a read error. The J gene is TRBJ2-7, the V gene TRBV3-1; D is perhaps TRBD1 (7 bases). Germline V gene data show CDR1 as LGHDT and CDR2 as YNNKEL (reference sequence). The CDR3 loop spans 16 amino acids. In DNA form, the CDR3 reads TGTGCCAGCAGCCAAGTTGCGGGACAGTACTCCTACGAGCGGTACTTC. Translated: CASSQVAGQYSYERYF.

The rearrangement links TRBV19 to TRBJ2-1; the match to TRBD2 covers 8 bases. Germline loops: CDR1 LNHDA, CDR2 SQIVND (reference sequence). This CDR3 is 16 amino acids long. The V segment lost 1 base and the J segment 0 bases; nucleotides outside the gene matches: 2. The CDR3 protein is CASSIAAGGSYNEQFF. As DNA, the CDR3 is TGTGCCAGTAGTATAGCGGCGGGGGGCTCCTACAATGAGCAGTTCTTC.

This chain uses TRBV4-1 with TRBJ1-2, with D perhaps matching TRBD1 (5 bases). CDR3 length: 15 residues. Germline assignment: CDR1 MGHRA and CDR2 YSYEKL. V lost 0 bases to trimming and J lost 3 bases, with 11 bases between them. CDR3: CASSQDPGGDYGYTF. The CDR3 DNA reads as TGCGCCAGCAGCCAAGATCCGGGAGGGGACTATGGCTACACCTTC.

This chain links TRBV4-2 with TRBJ1-4; possible D gene TRBD1, 6 bases. The CDR3 length is 16 residues. The germline V and J ends were trimmed by 0 bases and 2 bases, with 10 bases remaining between them. CDR1 is LGHNA, CDR2 YNFKEQ, per germline. The CDR3 nucleotides are TGTGCCAGCAGCCAAGATTGGGGGGCTACTAATGAAAAACTGTTTTTT. Amino acid sequence: CASSQDWGATNEKLFF.

The chain has TRBV20-1 and TRBJ2-3, with no clear D. The length of the CDR3 is 11 residues. V was pared by 0 bases and J by 7 bases, with 5 bases between. The V gene's germline CDR1 is DFQATT and CDR2 SNEGSKA (reference sequence). Written as DNA, the CDR3 is TGCAGTGCTAGAGACTCTAATACGCAGTATTTT. Translated, it gives CSARDSNTQYF.

The CDR3, as DNA: TGCAGTGCCCCAGACAGGGACAAAAACATTCAGTACTTC. Translated: CSAPDRDKNIQYF. This rearrangement joins TRBV20-1 to TRBJ2-4, with 7 bases aligning to TRBD1. The junction had 5 bases not matched to a gene; V was cut back by 6 bases and J by 3 bases. The CDR3 sequence is 13 residues long. Germline V gives CDR1 DFQATT, CDR2 SNEGSKA (reference sequence).

This clonotype was picked up one time. This chain uses TRBV7-2 with TRBJ2-3, with D hard to call. In germline, CDR1 is SGHTA, CDR2 FQGNSA. V lost 0 bases and J lost 0, with 7 bases in between. The CDR3 totals 15 residues. CDR3 bases: TGTGCCAGCAGCTTAGCAGGGAAGAGCACAGATACGCAGTATTTT. This translates into CASSLAGKSTDTQYF.

V gene TRBV28 combines with J gene TRBJ2-3; 11 positions match TRBD2. Germline trimming cut 5 bases from V and 0 bases from J; bases unmatched to any gene: 13. The germline V gene has CDR1 MDHEN and CDR2 SYDVKM. CDR3 length equals 19 residues. CDR3 loop: CASSPHRLAGGRSTDTQYF. CDR3 coding DNA: TGTGCCAGCAGTCCTCATCGGCTAGCGGGGGGTCGAAGCACAGATACGCAGTATTTT.